These 21 T cell receptor beta chains originate from one sample sequenced in a study of blood T cell repertoires in COVID-19. Assay used: immunoSEQ multiplex PCR; TCRdb lists only in-frame clones, some missing. The profile covers hundreds of thousands of clones, with 85% appearing a single time and 4% to 5% taken by the ten largest. Sequencing was done on a sample of peripheral blood. The receptors derive from a woman in her forties or fifties with active or convalescent COVID-19.

This chain joins TRBV10-2 and TRBJ2-1; 7 positions agree with TRBD2. The CDR3 covers 14 residues. The germline gives CDR1 WSHSY, CDR2 SAAADI. The ends lost 3 bases at V and 5 bases at J; junction bases unmatched: 4. The CDR3 DNA sequence: TGCGCCAGCAGTGACTCCGGGACTAACAATGAGCAGTTCTTC. Encoded protein: CASSDSGTNNEQFF.

The rearrangement uses TRBV18 and TRBJ2-3, with 12 bases fitting TRBD2. CDR1 and CDR2 (germline): KGHSH, LQKENI. The V and J ends lost 5 bases and 0 bases, in that order; junction bases with no gene match: 6. The CDR3 is 17 amino acids. CDR3 amino acids: CASSTGTSGWSTDTQYF. The CDR3 coding sequence is TGTGCCAGCTCAACCGGGACTAGCGGGTGGAGCACAGATACGCAGTATTTT.

The table lists this clone with a count of one. The V call is TRBV30, the J call TRBJ1-2, with D maybe TRBD1 (6 bases). V dropped 5 bases and J dropped 1 base, with 14 bases sitting between them. Germline V gene data show CDR1 as GTSNPN and CDR2 as SVGIG (reference sequence). CDR3 length: 14 amino acids. CDR3: CAWEGERNNYGYTF. CDR3 nucleotides: TGTGCCTGGGAGGGGGAGAGGAATAACTATGGCTACACCTTC.

The chain links TRBV3-1 (or the pseudogene TRBV3-2) to TRBJ2-1; 11 positions agree with TRBD2. Germline-derived CDR1 and CDR2 are LGHDT and YNNKEL (reference sequence). The CDR3 is 18 residues long. The J segment lost 0 bases and the V segment lost 4 bases, leaving 8 bases of the junction unmatched. DNA for the CDR3: TGTGCCAGCAGCCCTGGACTAGCGGGTATTAGCTCCTACAATGAGCAGTTCTTC. Amino acid sequence: CASSPGLAGISSYNEQFF.

The V call is TRBV7-8, the J call TRBJ2-2; tentative D call: TRBD2 (7 bases). The germline V gene encodes CDR1 SGHVS and CDR2 FQNEAQ. The CDR3 runs to 16 residues. With 4 bases removed from V and 7 bases from J, the gap between germline ends came to 19 bases. CDR3 amino acids: CASSSNGGLVGGELFF. The CDR3 nucleotides read TGTGCCAGCAGCTCGAACGGGGGGCTGGTAGGCGGGGAGCTGTTTTTT. The complete variable domain, with remaining parts taken from reference TRBV7-8 and TRBJ2-2, reads GAGVSQSPRYKVAKRGQDVALRCDPISGHVSLFWYQQALGQGPEFLTYFQNEAQLDKSGLPSDRFFAERPEGSVSTLKIQRTQQEDSAVYLCASSSNGGLVGGELFFGEGSRLTVL.

The V gene is TRBV5-1, the J gene TRBJ2-3; 11 positions match TRBD2. The CDR3 runs to 16 residues. The germline V gene has CDR1 SGHRS and CDR2 YFSETQ. V was pared by 4 bases and J by 0 bases, with 4 bases of the junction left unmatched. This chain's CDR3 is CASSRGLAESTDTQYF. DNA of the CDR3: TGCGCCAGCAGCCGGGGACTAGCGGAGAGCACAGATACGCAGTATTTT.

The chain couples TRBV27 to TRBJ2-2, with D perhaps TRBD2 (5 bases). The CDR3 covers 16 residues. The germline gives CDR1 MNHEY, CDR2 SMNVEV (reference sequence). V shed 6 bases and J shed 0 bases, with 14 bases lying between them. The chain's CDR3 is CASRTRAGTNTGELFF. Here the CDR3 DNA reads TGTGCCAGCAGAACACGAGCCGGGACGAACACCGGGGAGCTGTTTTTT.

J is TRBJ2-7 and V is TRBV27, with 8 positions matching TRBD2. Germline CDR1 MNHEY, CDR2 SMNVEV (reference sequence). This CDR3 is built from 16 residues. The ends lost 6 bases at V and 1 base at J; junction bases unmatched: 11. The CDR3 loop reads CASSPIGGEVSYEQYF. As DNA, the CDR3 is TGTGCCAGCAGCCCTATCGGGGGGGAGGTTTCCTACGAGCAGTACTTC.

The chain is built from TRBV12-5 and TRBJ2-1; maybe TRBD2 (6 bases). The CDR3 has 15 amino acids. Germline lookup yields CDR1 LGHNT and CDR2 FRNRAP. V dropped 9 bases and J dropped 10 bases, with 25 bases sitting between them. Here the CDR3 DNA reads TGTGCTAGCAAGTTCCGGACCGGCCCGGGAGAAGAGCAGTTCTTC. The encoded protein is CASKFRTGPGEEQFF.

The DNA for the CDR3 is TGTGCCAGCACCCACGGCGGTCTCACAGATACGCAGTATTTT. Its translation: CASTHGGLTDTQYF. The V call is TRBV25-1, the J call TRBJ2-3, with D unresolved. The CDR3 spans 14 residues. The V gene lost 7 bases and the J gene lost 2 bases, with 13 bases spanning the gap. Germline CDR1 reads MGHDK; CDR2 reads SYGVNS. The full variable domain, completed using reference TRBV25-1 and TRBJ2-3, is EADIYQTPRYLVIGTGKKITLECSQTMGHDKMYWYQQDPGMELHLIHYSYGVNSTEKGDLSSESTVSRIRTEHFPLTLESARPSHTSQYLCASTHGGLTDTQYFGPGTRLTVL.

The chain employs TRBV2 and TRBJ2-5; 8 bases fit TRBD1. Germline trimming cut 3 bases from V and 4 bases from J; bases unmatched to any gene: 4. In germline, CDR1 is SNHLY, CDR2 FYNNEI. The CDR3 is 14 residues long. DNA of the CDR3: TGTGCCAGCAGTGAGAGGACAGGGCGAGAGACCCAGTACTTC. Protein sequence: CASSERTGRETQYF.

V and J are TRBV5-4 and TRBJ1-1; 7 bases align to TRBD1. This CDR3 has 15 amino acids. Per germline, CDR1 SGHNT and CDR2 YYREEE (reference sequence). The V and J ends lost 4 bases and 1 base, in that order; junction bases with no gene match: 7. CDR3 residues: CASSPRDSANTEAFF. CDR3 coding DNA: TGTGCCAGCAGCCCAAGGGACAGCGCGAACACTGAAGCTTTCTTT.

This clone appeared many times. The rearrangement links TRBV5-1 to TRBJ1-3, with D perhaps matching TRBD1 (6 bases). CDR3 length: 15 amino acids. Per the germline V gene, CDR1 is SGHRS and CDR2 is YFSETQ. V lost 1 base to trimming and J lost 4 bases, with 12 bases between them. The CDR3, as DNA: TGCGCCAGCAGCTTGACGGACAGTCTCGGAAACACCATATATTTT. Amino acids: CASSLTDSLGNTIYF.

The chain combines TRBV30 with TRBJ1-1; D might be TRBD1 (5 bases). From germline, CDR1 is GTSNPN and CDR2 SVGIG (reference sequence). V shed 0 bases and J shed 11 bases, with 22 bases lying between them. CDR3 length equals 15 residues. CDR3 protein: CAWSVSIGRLGGAFF. CDR3 coding DNA: TGTGCCTGGAGTGTATCGATTGGCAGGCTGGGGGGGGCTTTCTTT.

This rearrangement joins TRBV23-1 to TRBJ1-3; D not certain. TRBV23-1 qualifies as an ORF whose function is uncertain. V gave up 11 bases and J gave up 0 bases, with 17 bases separating them. The CDR3 is 15 residues long. CDR3 sequence (DNA): TGCGCCCCAGCTGAGGCATTTCTCTCTGGAAACACCATATATTTT. It yields the protein CAPAEAFLSGNTIYF.

This clone was recorded many times. The V gene is TRBV29-1, the J gene TRBJ1-2, with D possibly TRBD1 on 6 matching bases. Trimming pared 5 bases from V and 7 bases from J, leaving 14 bases between. This CDR3 contains 12 residues. Germline-derived CDR1 and CDR2 are SQVTM and ANQGSEA. CDR3 coding DNA: TGCAGCGTTTGGGGGGGCGAGGGTGGCTACACCTTC. Translation gives CSVWGGEGGYTF.

The chain uses TRBV7-9 and TRBJ1-3; D not resolved. Trimming shortened V by 1 base and J by 2 bases, and 6 bases separated the two germline ends. The length of the CDR3 is 14 residues. CDR1 is SEHNR and CDR2 is FQNEAQ in the germline V gene (reference sequence). The CDR3 loop is CASSLGGTGNTIYF. CDR3 DNA: TGTGCCAGCAGCTTAGGAGGGACTGGAAACACCATATATTTT.

This chain links TRBV5-1 with TRBJ2-1, with 11 bases fitting TRBD2. Germline CDR1 SGHRS, CDR2 YFSETQ. The CDR3 is 16 residues long. V was clipped by 4 bases and J by 3 bases; unmatched bases: 6. The CDR3 loop is CASSTNLAGGYNEQFF. In DNA form, the CDR3 reads TGCGCCAGCAGCACGAACCTAGCGGGAGGCTACAATGAGCAGTTCTTC. The variable domain in full, with the rest retrieved from reference TRBV5-1 and TRBJ2-1, is KAGVTQTPRYLIKTRGQQVTLSCSPISGHRSVSWYQQTPGQGLQFLFEYFSETQRNKGNFPGRFSGRQFSNSRSEMNVSTLELGDSALYLCASSTNLAGGYNEQFFGPGTRLTVL.

This clone was observed a single time. V is TRBV10-3 and J is TRBJ1-4, with D perhaps TRBD1 (5 bases). Germline V lookup: CDR1 ENHRY, CDR2 SYGVKD. The CDR3 is made up of 13 amino acids. Trimming took off 3 bases at V and 7 bases at J, with 9 bases between the two ends. In DNA form, the CDR3 reads TGTGCCATCAGTGACAGACAGAGTGAAAAACTGTTTTTT. Its protein product is CAISDRQSEKLFF.

V usage is TRBV15 and J usage is TRBJ1-1; no firm D call. Looked up from germline, CDR1 is LNHNV and CDR2 is YYDKDF (reference sequence). This CDR3 comprises 14 residues. V lost 3 bases, J lost 0 bases, and 8 bases lay in between. This CDR3 reads CATSRGGLNTEAFF. The CDR3 nucleotides are TGTGCCACCAGCAGGGGAGGATTGAACACTGAAGCTTTCTTT.

The rearrangement uses TRBV10-3 and TRBJ1-1, with D perhaps TRBD1 (5 bases). Per germline, CDR1 ENHRY and CDR2 SYGVKD. CDR3 length: 15 residues. The ends were cut back, 8 bases at V and 2 bases at J, with 18 bases in the middle. As DNA, the CDR3 is TGTGCCATCTCCCCGGCGGGACGGCCCAACACTGAAGCTTTCTTT. Translated, it gives CAISPAGRPNTEAFF.